These 28 T cell receptor beta chains were all obtained from the same sample, sequenced in a study of T cell repertoires in cytomegalovirus infection. These TCRs are of unknown antigen specificity. TCRdb independently ran MiXCR on the reads; one entry per CDR3 protein. Among 450,000 to 650,000 distinct CDR3 sequences, roughly 43% were seen once, and the ten largest hold 48%. Source: cultured PBMCs, taken from culture after CMV antigen stimulation. Receptors were obtained from a human donor in good health (CMV status not recorded). Some clones in this sample may be carry-over from other donors' samples.

This clonotype has ten or more counts. The chain combines TRBV7-8 with TRBJ2-7; maybe TRBD2 (6 bases). In germline, CDR1 is SGHVS, CDR2 FQNEAQ. V was shortened by 5 bases and J by 3 bases, with 17 bases between the two germline ends. CDR3 length: 15 residues. The CDR3 spells CASSEVPGADYEQYF. The CDR3 bases are TGTGCCAGCAGCGAAGTCCCGGGAGCGGACTACGAGCAGTACTTC. The variable domain in full, completed from reference TRBV7-8 and TRBJ2-7, reads GAGVSQSPRYKVAKRGQDVALRCDPISGHVSLFWYQQALGQGPEFLTYFQNEAQLDKSGLPSDRFFAERPEGSVSTLKIQRTQQEDSAVYLCASSEVPGADYEQYFGPGTRLTVT.

The CDR3 reads CASSLQAAEAFF. CDR3 DNA: TGTGCCAGCAGTCTACAGGCGGCTGAAGCTTTCTTT. The chain uses TRBV7-9 and TRBJ1-1; D might be TRBD1 (5 bases). This CDR3 is built from 12 residues. CDR1 is SEHNR, CDR2 FQNEAQ, per germline (reference sequence). V gave up 6 bases and J gave up 6 bases, with 11 bases separating them.

This rearrangement joins TRBV7-2 to TRBJ2-5; D unresolved. The length of the CDR3 is 14 residues. CDR1 and CDR2 from the germline V gene are SGHTA and FQGNSA. Trimming stripped 1 base from V and 7 bases from J, with 13 bases between. Here the CDR3 reads CASSLVETLVTQYF. The CDR3 nucleotides read TGTGCCAGCAGCTTAGTAGAGACTCTCGTGACCCAGTACTTC. Full variable domain (outside the CDR3, taken from reference TRBV7-2 and TRBJ2-5): GAGVSQSPSNKVTEKGKDVELRCDPISGHTALYWYRQSLGQGLEFLIYFQGNSAPDKSGLPSDRFSAERTGGSVSTLTIQRTQQEDSAVYLCASSLVETLVTQYFGPGTRLLVL.

This sequence joins TRBV20-1 and TRBJ2-3; no firm D call. Trimming shortened V by 5 bases and J by 7 bases, and 19 bases separated the two germline ends. CDR3 size: 14 residues. CDR1 and CDR2 (germline): DFQATT, SNEGSKA (reference sequence). CDR3 in DNA: TGCAGTGCTGGCCCCCGGTGGAGATCCAATACGCAGTATTTT. Translation: CSAGPRWRSNTQYF.

This rearrangement joins TRBV7-9 to TRBJ2-1, with D possibly matching TRBD1 (6 bases). From germline, CDR1 is SEHNR and CDR2 FQNEAQ (reference sequence). The CDR3 totals 17 residues. V was clipped by 4 bases and J by 0 bases, with 16 bases between them. DNA of the CDR3: TGTGCCAGCAGCTCAATAACAGGGCTGAGCTCCTACAATGAGCAGTTCTTC. Translating gives CASSSITGLSSYNEQFF.

The rearrangement uses TRBV7-8 and TRBJ2-3; D is unclear. V dropped 2 bases and J dropped 2 bases, with 8 bases sitting between them. The CDR3 is 14 amino acids. Looked up from germline, CDR1 is SGHVS and CDR2 is FQNEAQ. The CDR3 coding sequence is TGTGCCAGCAGCTTAATGGTCCACACAGATACGCAGTATTTT. Translated, it gives CASSLMVHTDTQYF.

J is TRBJ1-3 and V is TRBV7-9; no clear D gene. Between the trimmed V and J ends, which lost 7 bases and 4 bases, there was a span of 14 bases. Looked up from germline, CDR1 is SEHNR and CDR2 is FQNEAQ (reference sequence). The CDR3 has 14 amino acids. The DNA for the CDR3 is TGTGCCAGCACCAGTGAGGCGTCGGGAAACACCATATATTTT. This codes for CASTSEASGNTIYF.

The genes are TRBV12-5 and TRBJ1-5; D may be TRBD1 (5 bases). Trimming took 9 bases from V and 7 from J, leaving 19 bases between them. The CDR3 loop spans 14 amino acids. The germline V gene encodes CDR1 LGHNT and CDR2 FRNRAP. Here the CDR3 reads CARRTGTRSQPQHF. The CDR3 region has the DNA TGTGCTAGACGTACGGGGACCCGCAGCCAGCCCCAGCATTTT. Full variable domain (remainder filled in from reference TRBV12-5 and TRBJ1-5): DARVTQTPRHKVTEMGQEVTMRCQPILGHNTVFWYRQTMMQGLELLAYFRNRAPLDDSGMPKDRFSAEMPDATLATLKIQPSEPRDSAVYFCARRTGTRSQPQHFGDGTRLSIL.

The chain couples TRBV6-2 or TRBV6-3 to TRBJ1-4; TRBD1 is a possible D gene (6 bases). There are 16 residues in the CDR3. Trimming removed 9 bases from V and 5 bases from J, with 22 bases in between. The germline V gene encodes CDR1 MNHEY and CDR2 SVGEGT. CDR3 region: CARSTPDRQWNEKLFF. The CDR3 bases are TGTGCCAGGTCTACGCCCGACAGGCAGTGGAATGAAAAACTGTTTTTT.

This clonotype was seen a few times. V gene TRBV6-8 combines with J gene TRBJ1-5, with 7 bases lining up with TRBD1. This CDR3 region has 14 residues. Germline V gene lookup returns CDR1 MNHGY and CDR2 SAAAGT. V was pared by 5 bases and J by 5 bases, with 6 bases of the junction left unmatched. The CDR3 loop reads CASSPMGQYQPQHF. CDR3 coding DNA: TGTGCCAGCAGTCCAATGGGACAGTATCAGCCCCAGCATTTT.

This clonotype has more than one count but fewer than ten. This rearrangement joins TRBV7-8 to TRBJ1-6, with D tentatively TRBD1 (6 bases). The CDR3 is 15 residues long. V was trimmed by 2 bases and J by 10 bases, leaving 15 bases between them. Looked up from germline, CDR1 is SGHVS and CDR2 is FQNEAQ. The CDR3 region has the DNA TGTGCCAGCAGCTTACTGGTCGGGGGCGCCTCACCCCTCCACTTT. It translates to CASSLLVGGASPLHF.

J is TRBJ2-5 and V is TRBV20-1; 9 nucleotides agree with TRBD2. The CDR3 extends over 14 amino acids. J lost 6 bases, V lost 3 bases, and 8 bases had no gene match. Germline V gene sequence: CDR1 DFQATT, CDR2 SNEGSKA (reference sequence). This CDR3 is CSASSGSSLKTQYF. The CDR3, as DNA: TGCAGTGCTAGTAGCGGGAGTAGCCTAAAGACCCAGTACTTC.

This chain links TRBV7-9 with TRBJ2-1, with 9 bases matching TRBD2. Germline V gene data show CDR1 as SEHNR and CDR2 as FQNEAQ (reference sequence). This CDR3 has 20 amino acids. The junction had 18 bases not matched to a gene; V was cut back by 5 bases and J by 1 base. In DNA, the CDR3 is TGTGCCAGCAGCATGTACAAGACTAGCGGACGCCCATATTCCTACAATGAGCAGTTCTTC. Its translation: CASSMYKTSGRPYSYNEQFF. The full variable domain, with the rest looked up from reference TRBV7-9 and TRBJ2-1, is DTGVSQNPRHKITKRGQNVTFRCDPISEHNRLYWYRQTLGQGPEFLTYFQNEAQLEKSRLLSDRFSAERPKGSFSTLEIQRTEQGDSAMYLCASSMYKTSGRPYSYNEQFFGPGTRLTVL.

This chain joins TRBV6-8 and TRBJ2-3; TRBD1 aligns across 7 bases. CDR3 length: 15 residues. CDR1 and CDR2 from the germline V gene are MNHGY and SAAAGT. Germline trimming cut 7 bases from V and 2 bases from J; bases unmatched to any gene: 9. The CDR3 region is CASKNRGYATDTQYF. In DNA form, the CDR3 reads TGTGCCAGCAAGAACAGGGGTTACGCCACAGATACGCAGTATTTT.

The chain is built from TRBV27 and TRBJ2-1; D gene ambiguous. The ends were cut back, 6 bases at V and 5 bases at J, with 29 bases in the middle. Looked up from germline, CDR1 is MNHEY and CDR2 is SMNVEV (reference sequence). This CDR3 comprises 19 residues. For the CDR3, the DNA is TGTGCCAGCAGCATGAGACCTCCTGGCGTCATGGTCGATGACAATGAGCAGTTCTTC. It is translated as CASSMRPPGVMVDDNEQFF.

The chain uses TRBV12-3 or TRBV12-4 and TRBJ1-5; 9 positions match TRBD1. Trimming removed 5 bases from V and 5 bases from J; junction bases left unmatched: 13. The CDR3 extends over 17 amino acids. In DNA, the CDR3 is TGTGCCAGCAGTCCGCAGGGACAGGGAAGCCCCCATCAGCCCCAGCATTTT. Protein: CASSPQGQGSPHQPQHF.

This clonotype came up many times. The genes are TRBV7-8 and TRBJ1-4; tentatively, D is TRBD1 (6 bases). There are 15 residues in the CDR3. The germline gives CDR1 SGHVS, CDR2 FQNEAQ. Between the trimmed V and J ends, which lost 5 bases and 5 bases, there was a span of 15 bases. The CDR3 DNA follows: TGTGCCAGCAGCCCCGAGGGGGTTCAGAATGAAAAACTGTTTTTT. It yields the protein CASSPEGVQNEKLFF.

This clonotype was found a few times. V and J are TRBV20-1 and TRBJ2-3; tentatively, D is TRBD2 (6 bases). CDR1 and CDR2 from the germline V gene are DFQATT and SNEGSKA (reference sequence). This CDR3 is 13 amino acids long. Trimming removed 3 bases from V and 1 base from J, with 8 bases in between. The CDR3 region has the DNA TGCAGTGCTAGCGGGAGTCGCACAGATACGCAGTATTTT. This gives the protein CSASGSRTDTQYF.

CDR3 sequence (DNA): TGTGCCAGCAGCTTAGGTAGTATGGGCGGCCCATACAATGAGCAGTTCTTC. It is translated as CASSLGSMGGPYNEQFF. The V and J genes are TRBV7-2 and TRBJ2-1; D call uncertain. Trimming stripped 1 base from V and 4 bases from J, with 17 bases between. This CDR3 has 17 residues. The V gene's germline CDR1 is SGHTA and CDR2 FQGNSA.

The chain couples TRBV19 to TRBJ2-5, with D hard to call. Trimming took off 5 bases at V and 1 base at J, with 11 bases between the two ends. This CDR3 comprises 14 residues. Germline V gene lookup returns CDR1 LNHDA and CDR2 SQIVND (reference sequence). CDR3 in amino acids: CASSRRQFQETQYF. The CDR3 DNA is TGTGCCAGTAGTCGTCGGCAGTTCCAAGAGACCCAGTACTTC.

This clonotype occurred a few times. The V call is TRBV11-2, the J call TRBJ2-1; 9 bases fit TRBD2. From germline, CDR1 is SGHAT and CDR2 FQNNGV. With V trimmed by 1 base and J by 3 bases, 1 base remained unmatched. The CDR3 is 15 amino acids. The CDR3 DNA follows: TGTGCCAGCAGCTTAGGCGGGGGGGACTACAATGAGCAGTTCTTC. Protein sequence: CASSLGGGDYNEQFF.

The gene calls are TRBV7-2 and TRBJ2-3, with 13 bases identical to TRBD2. The CDR3 is 14 residues long. Germline CDR1 and CDR2: SGHTA and FQGNSA. The V gene end was trimmed by 7 bases and the J gene end by 4 bases; junction bases not matched to a gene: 2. CDR3 in amino acids: CASTGTSGADTQYF. Here the CDR3 DNA reads TGTGCCAGCACCGGGACTAGCGGGGCAGATACGCAGTATTTT.

V and J are TRBV6-1 and TRBJ2-6, with a possible D match to TRBD2 (5 bases). CDR1 MNHNS and CDR2 SASEGT come from the germline V gene. V dropped 4 bases and J dropped 0 bases, with 13 bases sitting between them. The CDR3 has 17 residues. CDR3 sequence reads: CASSAAPAVSGANVLTF. The CDR3 bases are TGTGCCAGCAGTGCCGCGCCAGCGGTCTCTGGGGCCAACGTCCTGACTTTC.

The gene calls are TRBV5-1 and TRBJ1-4; the match to TRBD1 covers 11 bases. CDR3 length: 17 amino acids. Germline trimming cut 4 bases from V and 0 bases from J; bases unmatched to any gene: 5. Germline V gives CDR1 SGHRS, CDR2 YFSETQ. The CDR3 protein is CASSIGTGGSTNEKLFF. The CDR3 DNA follows: TGCGCCAGCAGCATCGGGACAGGGGGATCAACTAATGAAAAACTGTTTTTT. Full variable domain (rest looked up from reference TRBV5-1 and TRBJ1-4): KAGVTQTPRYLIKTRGQQVTLSCSPISGHRSVSWYQQTPGQGLQFLFEYFSETQRNKGNFPGRFSGRQFSNSRSEMNVSTLELGDSALYLCASSIGTGGSTNEKLFFGSGTQLSVL.

The genes are TRBV4-1 and TRBJ2-2, with a weak D call TRBD1 (5 bases). The ends were cut back, 1 base at V and 7 bases at J, with 16 bases in the middle. Germline values: CDR1 MGHRA, CDR2 YSYEKL. The CDR3 has 16 residues. CDR3 DNA: TGCGCCAGCAGCCAAGGTCGTCAATTTAGGGGCGGGGAGCTGTTTTTT. It encodes CASSQGRQFRGGELFF.

The chain's CDR3 is CASSELGQLNTEAFF. The CDR3 DNA sequence: TGTGCCAGCAGTGAATTAGGACAACTGAACACTGAAGCTTTCTTT. The V call is TRBV6-1, the J call TRBJ1-1, with D perhaps TRBD1 (5 bases). V lost 2 bases and J 0 bases, leaving 10 bases between the germline ends. Germline CDR1 MNHNS, CDR2 SASEGT. This CDR3 is 15 amino acids long.

The rearrangement joins TRBV19 to TRBJ1-2; D is perhaps TRBD1 (6 bases). The CDR3 has 14 amino acids. Per the germline V gene, CDR1 is LNHDA and CDR2 is SQIVND (reference sequence). V gave up 3 bases and J gave up 8 bases, with 16 bases separating them. The CDR3 here is CASSIVGGPAGYTF. The CDR3 nucleotides are TGTGCCAGTAGTATCGTCGGGGGGCCGGCGGGCTACACCTTC.

Only a few counts were recorded for this clonotype. The chain couples TRBV7-2 to TRBJ2-5; 9 nucleotides agree with TRBD2. With V trimmed by 5 bases and J by 7 bases, 14 bases remained unmatched. Germline CDR1 reads SGHTA; CDR2 reads FQGNSA. This CDR3 is 16 amino acids long. The CDR3 loop reads CASSQVVAGGLGTQYF. The CDR3 coding sequence is TGTGCCAGCAGCCAAGTCGTCGCGGGAGGGCTGGGGACCCAGTACTTC.